This T cell receptor (beta chain) was identified during a study of memory CD4+ T cells and cytomegalovirus serostatus. V was pared by 5 bases and J by 5 bases, with 18 bases between. The germline V gene encodes CDR1 KGHSH and CDR2 LQKENI. CDR3 length: 16 residues. The sort gate was single viable CD3+CD4+CD8-CD45RO+ cells for memory CD4+ T cells. Libraries were prepared by immunoSEQ multiplex PCR; TCRdb keeps only in-frame clonotypes and omits some of them. Of approximately 88,000 clones listed, roughly 80% are singletons. Sequencing input: memory CD4+ T cells from blood. The rearrangement links TRBV18 to TRBJ1-4, with D maybe TRBD1 (5 bases). This TCR derives from an adult in good health and CMV-seropositive. The CDR3 DNA reads as TGTGCCAGCTCATTACGATCCGGGACGGAAAATGAAAAACTGTTTTTT. As protein: CASSLRSGTENEKLFF. The whole variable domain, filled in from reference TRBV18 and TRBJ1-4, reads NAGVMQNPRHLVRRRGQEARLRCSPMKGHSHVYWYRQLPEEGLKFMVYLQKENIIDESGMPKERFSAEFPKEGPSILRIQQVVRGDSAAYFCASSLRSGTENEKLFFGSGTQLSVL.